The source of this T cell receptor beta chain is a study of beta chain features in type 1 diabetes. Study background: Age, gender, cell numbers and subset yield matched between patients and controls. Examined across all samples were approximately 99 million sorted cells.

The CDR3 totals 15 residues. Trimming shortened V by 0 bases and J by 6 bases, and 14 bases separated the two germline ends. The germline CDR1 and CDR2 sequences are SGHTA and FQGNSA. Reverse transcribing all isolated RNA meant expressed TCRB transcripts were sequenced. The study sequenced naive, central memory and regulatory T cell samples to an average of approximately 4 million reads. The method was immunoSEQ multiplex PCR; TCRdb's version includes in-frame clones alone and lacks a portion of them. This sample has around 340,000 clones; roughly 8% occur once, and the top ten carry approximately 0.47%. Based on CD45RO/CCR7/CD25/CD127/CD95/CD27, CD4+ regulatory, stem cell-like memory, naive and central memory cells were sorted.

The TCR originated in a woman younger than 35 in good health. The rearrangement joins TRBV7-2 to TRBJ1-2; perhaps TRBD1 as D (5 bases). Sample: central memory CD4+ T cells from blood. CDR3 sequence reads: CASSLAMQGINGYTF. The CDR3 DNA follows: TGTGCCAGCAGCTTAGCGATGCAGGGAATAAATGGCTACACCTTC.